Below are 18 T cell receptor beta chains sequenced from a single sample in a study of response to subunit inactivated influenza vaccine. In TCRdb, the RT-PCR reads were re-called with MiXCR into one record per CDR3 protein. The table lists under 500,000 distinct CDR3 sequences, over 9.5% of them singletons. Sequencing was performed on PBMCs from blood, taken 35 to 45 days after vaccination. The origin of the receptors is a man aged 45-60 years who received an inactivated influenza vaccine.

This clonotype was picked up many times. The chain uses TRBV5-1 and TRBJ1-1; D might be TRBD1 (5 bases). Trimming took off 1 base at V and 0 bases at J, with 10 bases between the two ends. The CDR3 length is 15 residues. The V gene's germline CDR1 is SGHRS and CDR2 YFSETQ. The CDR3, as DNA: TGCGCCAGCAGCTTGAGGGCAGGGATGAACACTGAAGCTTTCTTT. Translation gives CASSLRAGMNTEAFF.

The chain links TRBV5-1 to TRBJ2-6, with D possibly being TRBD1 or TRBD2 (5 bases each). V was trimmed by 3 bases and J by 2 bases, leaving 15 bases between them. Looked up from germline, CDR1 is SGHRS and CDR2 is YFSETQ. This CDR3 has 17 residues. The CDR3 coding sequence is TGCGCCAGCAGCTGGTGGTTAAGGGGACCTGGGGCCAACGTCCTGACTTTC. This codes for CASSWWLRGPGANVLTF.

The rearrangement links TRBV5-1 to TRBJ2-3, with D possibly TRBD2 on 6 matching bases. V was clipped by 0 bases and J by 5 bases, with 13 bases between them. The CDR3 consists of 15 residues. The V gene's germline CDR1 is SGHRS and CDR2 YFSETQ. The CDR3 DNA sequence: TGCGCCAGCAGCTTGGGCGGCCCCGGGGGAGATACGCAGTATTTT. It is translated as CASSLGGPGGDTQYF.

This clonotype turned up a few times. The rearrangement links TRBV7-6 to TRBJ2-3; 14 bases are a match to TRBD2. V dropped 3 bases and J dropped 2; count of bases not matched to a gene: 13. CDR1 SGHVS and CDR2 FNYEAQ come from the germline V gene. The CDR3 totals 20 residues. CDR3 coding DNA: TGTGCCAGCAGCTTCCGCGGGACTAGCGGGAGTGCTTGGATCACAGATACGCAGTATTTT. This encodes CASSFRGTSGSAWITDTQYF.

The chain couples TRBV7-3 to TRBJ1-1, with D possibly being TRBD1 (6 bases). CDR3 length equals 15 residues. Germline V gene sequence: CDR1 SGHTA, CDR2 FQGTGA. V lost 5 bases and J 5 bases, leaving 18 bases between the germline ends. CDR3 loop: CASSKSGGGGTEAFF. CDR3 coding DNA: TGTGCCAGCAGCAAATCCGGGGGCGGAGGTACTGAAGCTTTCTTT.

This clonotype turned up a few times. The chain uses TRBV24-1 and TRBJ1-5; D unclear. Trimming removed 6 bases from V and 1 base from J, with 3 bases in between. The germline V gene has CDR1 KGHDR and CDR2 SFDVKD. The CDR3 is 12 residues long. CDR3 sequence: CATSQSNQPQHF. The CDR3 coding sequence is TGTGCCACCAGTCAGAGCAATCAGCCCCAGCATTTT.

The table lists this clonotype with many counts. The rearrangement links TRBV5-1 to TRBJ2-2; D gene uncertain. The CDR3 extends over 14 amino acids. CDR1 is SGHRS, CDR2 YFSETQ, per germline. The V end lost 1 base, the J end lost 5 bases, and 9 bases lay between the germline ends. The CDR3 DNA sequence: TGCGCCAGCAGCTTGATGAGTCAAACCGGGGAGCTGTTTTTT. Protein: CASSLMSQTGELFF.

The chain recombines TRBV27 with TRBJ2-7, with 11 positions matching TRBD2. The CDR3 totals 15 residues. Per germline, CDR1 MNHEY and CDR2 SMNVEV (reference sequence). With V trimmed by 3 bases and J by 3 bases, 4 bases remained unmatched. In nucleotides, the CDR3 is TGTGCCAGCAGTTTTTACGGGACTAGCGGCTACGAGCAGTACTTC. Translating it yields CASSFYGTSGYEQYF.

This clonotype was detected a few times. This chain connects TRBV7-6 to TRBJ1-1; the D is unclear. The germline gives CDR1 SGHVS, CDR2 FNYEAQ. Trimming stripped 5 bases from V and 4 bases from J, with 14 bases between. The CDR3 loop spans 14 amino acids. For the CDR3, the DNA is TGTGCCAGCAGCCGGAATGACTACGGCACTGAAGCTTTCTTT. Translating gives CASSRNDYGTEAFF. Full variable domain (remainder filled in from reference TRBV7-6 and TRBJ1-1): GAGVSQSPRYKVTKRGQDVALRCDPISGHVSLYWYRQALGQGPEFLTYFNYEAQQDKSGLPNDRFSAERPEGSISTLTIQRTEQRDSAMYRCASSRNDYGTEAFFGQGTRLTVV.

This clonotype appeared a few times. The rearrangement links TRBV4-3 to TRBJ2-7, with D hard to call. This CDR3 has 12 residues. CDR1 is LGHNA and CDR2 is YSLEER in the germline V gene. The germline V and J ends were trimmed by 7 bases and 3 bases, with 10 bases remaining between them. CDR3 DNA sequence: TGCGCCAGCATAGGCAGTCACTACGAGCAGTACTTC. Residues: CASIGSHYEQYF.

This clonotype was observed a few times. The chain combines TRBV27 with TRBJ2-1, with D hard to call. Germline CDR1 reads MNHEY; CDR2 reads SMNVEV (reference sequence). V was cut by 3 bases and J by 8 bases, with 17 bases left in between. The CDR3 totals 15 residues. The CDR3 nucleotides are TGTGCCAGCAGTTTGACGCCTGCTGGGTTTTATGAGCAGTTCTTC. Its protein product is CASSLTPAGFYEQFF.

The genes are TRBV5-4 and TRBJ2-1; a weak D match, TRBD1 (6 bases). CDR1 is SGHNT and CDR2 is YYREEE in the germline V gene (reference sequence). The CDR3 sequence is 18 residues long. The V end was cut by 4 bases, the J end by 10 bases, with 30 bases between. The CDR3 DNA follows: TGTGCCAGCAGCGGGGGCCCGGTTGTGGCCACAGAGGGTTTAGAGCAGTTCTTC. It is translated as CASSGGPVVATEGLEQFF.

This clonotype occurred a few times. V gene TRBV10-3 combines with J gene TRBJ2-2; D possibly corresponds to TRBD2 (6 bases). CDR3 size: 15 residues. V was clipped by 7 bases and J by 0 bases, with 12 bases between them. The germline gives CDR1 ENHRY, CDR2 SYGVKD. CDR3 residues: CAITGGAANTGELFF. The CDR3 nucleotides read TGTGCCATCACAGGCGGGGCCGCGAACACCGGGGAGCTGTTTTTT.

This sequence joins TRBV28 and TRBJ2-5; 9 bases map to TRBD1. The ends lost 5 bases at V and 2 bases at J; junction bases unmatched: 6. Germline V CDR1 and CDR2: MDHEN, SYDVKM. The CDR3 contains 15 residues. Here the CDR3 reads CASSSPGQGQETQYF. In DNA form, the CDR3 reads TGTGCCAGCAGTAGTCCGGGACAGGGACAAGAGACCCAGTACTTC.

V and J are TRBV6-1 and TRBJ1-1; D is perhaps TRBD1 (6 bases). The CDR3 length is 14 residues. Germline CDR1 and CDR2: MNHNS and SASEGT. The V end was cut by 6 bases, the J end by 6 bases, with 17 bases between. This CDR3 is CASREDRMSSEAFF. CDR3 nucleotide sequence: TGTGCCAGCAGAGAGGACAGAATGTCATCTGAAGCTTTCTTT.

This clonotype showed up just a few times. The rearrangement joins TRBV7-2 to TRBJ1-3, with unresolved D. The CDR3 extends over 18 amino acids. Germline V lookup: CDR1 SGHTA, CDR2 FQGNSA. The germline V and J ends were trimmed by 0 bases and 0 bases, with 15 bases remaining between them. The CDR3 sequence is CASSLAPHQAISGNTIYF. DNA for the CDR3: TGTGCCAGCAGCTTAGCCCCCCACCAGGCTATCTCTGGAAACACCATATATTTT.

This clonotype has at least ten counts. It is unclear where the CDR3 begins or ends on the DNA, so no DNA is shown, and the CDR3 is as TCRdb lists it. The CDR3 loop is CASMMVGQYFGYTF. The rearrangement links TRBV12-3 or TRBV12-4 to TRBJ1-2; the tabulated D call, TRBD1, remains unverified against the DNA. The CDR3 spans 14 amino acids, including both terminal residues.

The V gene is TRBV6-5, the J gene TRBJ2-7; maybe TRBD1 (5 bases). The ends were cut back, 0 bases at V and 5 bases at J, with 11 bases in the middle. CDR1 and CDR2 from the germline V gene are MNHEY and SVGAGI. CDR3 size: 14 residues. The CDR3 nucleotides are TGTGCCAGCAGTTACTCGAGTAGGGGCAACGAGCAGTACTTC. As protein: CASSYSSRGNEQYF.